The sequence of this TCR beta chain was determined in a study of blood T cell repertoires in COVID-19. The CDR3 contains 12 residues. The V end was cut by 2 bases, the J end by 9 bases, with 5 bases between. Data came from immunoSEQ multiplex PCR; TCRdb stores just in-frame clones and leaves some out. Of about 210,000 clones in the sample, 80% to 90% were seen once. Sequencing was done on a sample of peripheral blood. The clonotype comes from a woman in her forties or fifties with active or convalescent COVID-19. The rearrangement links TRBV12-3 or TRBV12-4 to TRBJ1-6; D gene unclear. In DNA form, the CDR3 reads TGTGCCAGCAGTTTATACGGTTCACCCCTCCACTTT. Its translation: CASSLYGSPLHF.